The 19 T cell receptor beta chains in this list originate from one sample, sequenced in a study of human thymus T cells. TCRdb keeps only in-frame clones here, not all; method: immunoSEQ multiplex PCR. The data hold tens of thousands of clones, with 85% to 95% observed a single time. The study used thymus tissue resected during corrective heart surgery. The sequencing sample was made of thymus tissue. The receptors shown here come from a girl in the first two years of life with a congenital heart defect but otherwise immunologically healthy.

The chain links TRBV15 to TRBJ2-1; 10 bases line up with TRBD2. Germline V gene lookup returns CDR1 LNHNV and CDR2 YYDKDF (reference sequence). CDR3 length equals 16 residues. The ends lost 6 bases at V and 5 bases at J; junction bases unmatched: 10. CDR3 coding DNA: TGTGCCACCAGGAAGGAACTAGCGGGGCTGAACAATGAGCAGTTCTTC. As protein: CATRKELAGLNNEQFF.

This chain joins TRBV6-5 and TRBJ2-2; D is possibly TRBD1 (7 bases). The CDR3 covers 16 residues. Germline V gene lookup returns CDR1 MNHEY and CDR2 SVGAGI. The V and J ends lost 4 bases and 9 bases respectively, with 21 bases between them. CDR3 in amino acids: CASSLSPDRRGRELFF. The DNA of the CDR3 is TGTGCCAGCAGTTTGAGCCCGGACAGGAGGGGGAGGGAGCTGTTTTTT.

The chain couples TRBV5-1 to TRBJ1-2; D call uncertain. Trimming cost V 0 bases and J 4 bases, with 7 bases left between them. This CDR3 is built from 13 residues. CDR1 and CDR2 (germline): SGHRS, YFSETQ. The CDR3 DNA is TGCGCCAGCAGCTTGGCCACGGCCTATGGCTACACCTTC. Amino acid sequence: CASSLATAYGYTF.

The chain is built from TRBV27 and TRBJ2-5, with D tentatively TRBD1 (6 bases). The germline V gene has CDR1 MNHEY and CDR2 SMNVEV (reference sequence). The length of the CDR3 is 14 residues. The germline V and J ends were trimmed by 5 bases and 0 bases, with 10 bases remaining between them. The CDR3 loop is CASSGTGHQETQYF. CDR3 DNA sequence: TGTGCCAGCAGTGGCACAGGGCACCAAGAGACCCAGTACTTC.

The J gene is TRBJ2-3, the V gene TRBV10-2; either TRBD1 or TRBD2 may fit D (5 bases each). CDR3 length: 19 residues. V was cut by 0 bases and J by 5 bases, with 24 bases left in between. The germline V gene has CDR1 WSHSY and CDR2 SAAADI. CDR3 in amino acids: CASSESRKGSDFPKDTQYF. In DNA, the CDR3 is TGCGCCAGCAGTGAGTCGAGGAAGGGGTCGGACTTCCCCAAAGATACGCAGTATTTT.

The count of this clone is one. The chain uses TRBV27 and TRBJ2-1; 10 bases map to TRBD2. CDR1 is MNHEY, CDR2 SMNVEV, per germline (reference sequence). V lost 8 bases and J lost 9; bases outside the gene matches: 10. The CDR3 sequence is 14 residues long. The CDR3 bases are TGTGCCAGCGCTGGGGGACTAGCGATTGGTGAGCAGTTCTTC. Translated, it gives CASAGGLAIGEQFF.

This clone showed up just once. This chain joins TRBV27 and TRBJ2-2; D is uncertain. Germline V CDR1 and CDR2: MNHEY, SMNVEV (reference sequence). Between the trimmed V and J ends, which lost 6 bases and 4 bases, there was a span of 9 bases. The CDR3 is 13 amino acids. This chain's CDR3 is CASSPLGTGELFF. CDR3 bases: TGTGCCAGCAGCCCCCTGGGCACCGGGGAGCTGTTTTTT.

V and J are TRBV9 and TRBJ1-2; 9 bases fit TRBD1. CDR1 and CDR2 (germline): SGDLS, YYNGEE. This CDR3 comprises 17 residues. The V and J ends lost 4 bases and 5 bases, in that order; junction bases with no gene match: 15. The CDR3 DNA is TGTGCCAGCAGCACCCATGGACAGGGGCTCCGTCTTTATGGCTACACCTTC. Translation gives CASSTHGQGLRLYGYTF.

The gene calls are TRBV5-6 and TRBJ2-5; D is possibly TRBD1 or TRBD2 (5 bases each). Trimming removed 3 bases from V and 7 bases from J, with 7 bases in between. The CDR3 runs to 11 residues. Germline V lookup: CDR1 SGHDT, CDR2 YYEEEE. The CDR3 DNA reads as TGTGCCAGCAGCTGGGACCGGACCCAGTACTTC. Residues: CASSWDRTQYF.

The V call is TRBV29-1, the J call TRBJ1-1, with D possibly being TRBD1 (6 bases). This CDR3 has 14 amino acids. V was clipped by 4 bases and J by 1 base, with 13 bases between them. The germline V gene encodes CDR1 SQVTM and CDR2 ANQGSEA. Here the CDR3 DNA reads TGCAGCGTTGCTGACAGGACAGAGAACACTGAAGCTTTCTTT. Its translation: CSVADRTENTEAFF.

This chain connects TRBV9 to TRBJ2-3; D tentatively fits TRBD1 or TRBD2 (6 bases each). CDR3 length: 18 amino acids. Germline CDR1 and CDR2: SGDLS and YYNGEE. Trimming took 0 bases from V and 6 from J, leaving 23 bases between them. This CDR3 reads CASSVGGTGQPIRDTQYF. The DNA of the CDR3 is TGTGCCAGCAGCGTAGGCGGGACTGGACAGCCCATCAGGGATACGCAGTATTTT.

This clone was counted a single time. This rearrangement joins TRBV19 to TRBJ2-6; tentatively, D is TRBD1 or TRBD2 (6 bases each). In germline, CDR1 is LNHDA, CDR2 SQIVND (reference sequence). V was shortened by 3 bases and J by 1 base, with 10 bases between the two germline ends. The CDR3 covers 16 residues. CDR3 in amino acids: CASSMEGVSGANVLTF. CDR3 DNA sequence: TGTGCCAGTAGTATGGAGGGGGTTTCTGGGGCCAACGTCCTGACTTTC.

The chain recombines TRBV28 with TRBJ2-3; 8 bases are shared with TRBD1. After removal of 3 bases from V and 0 bases from J, the junction contained 2 bases not matched to a gene. CDR3 length: 15 residues. Germline CDR1 MDHEN, CDR2 SYDVKM. As DNA, the CDR3 is TGTGCCAGCAGTTTCCGGGACAGGAGCACAGATACGCAGTATTTT. Its protein is CASSFRDRSTDTQYF.

The genes are TRBV28 and TRBJ2-1; possibly TRBD1 for D (6 bases). The V gene lost 10 bases and the J gene lost 0 bases, with 28 bases spanning the gap. CDR1 is MDHEN and CDR2 is SYDVKM in the germline V gene. The length of the CDR3 is 19 residues. Written as DNA, the CDR3 is TGTGCCACCATCCGGCGGGCAGGGGAATACCCGAGCTCCTACAATGAGCAGTTCTTC. It specifies CATIRRAGEYPSSYNEQFF.

This chain joins TRBV25-1 and TRBJ2-3, with 8 nucleotides matching TRBD1. V trimming: 1 base; J trimming: 4 bases; junction bases outside the gene matches: 13. The CDR3 spans 18 residues. Germline V lookup: CDR1 MGHDK, CDR2 SYGVNS. The CDR3 here is CASSEFSRQGLASDTQYF. The CDR3 nucleotides read TGTGCCAGCAGTGAATTCAGTCGACAGGGGTTAGCTTCAGATACGCAGTATTTT.

The chain is built from TRBV18 and TRBJ1-5, with 7 bases matching TRBD1. After removal of 1 base from V and 7 bases from J, the junction contained 7 bases not matched to a gene. The CDR3 covers 15 residues. The germline V gene encodes CDR1 KGHSH and CDR2 LQKENI. CDR3 nucleotide sequence: TGTGCCAGCTCACCACGACAGGGCGGAAGGCAGCCCCAGCATTTT. The encoded protein is CASSPRQGGRQPQHF.

The rearrangement links TRBV15 to TRBJ2-3; 13 positions match TRBD2. The CDR3 sequence is 14 residues long. Germline lookup yields CDR1 LNHNV and CDR2 YYDKDF (reference sequence). Losses at the gene ends were 4 bases for V and 11 bases for J; bases not matched to a gene: 6. The CDR3 is CATSIGTSGIRQYF. Written as DNA, the CDR3 is TGTGCCACCAGCATCGGGACTAGCGGGATTAGGCAGTATTTT.

The chain links TRBV6-1 to TRBJ2-2; D may be TRBD2 (6 bases). Per germline, CDR1 MNHNS and CDR2 SASEGT. CDR3 length: 14 residues. Trimming took off 4 bases at V and 9 bases at J, with 15 bases between the two ends. The CDR3 reads CASSVTRDPRELFF. The DNA for the CDR3 is TGTGCCAGCAGTGTGACTAGGGACCCCAGGGAGCTGTTTTTT.

This clone was recorded a few times. The V gene is TRBV20-1, the J gene TRBJ1-1, with D perhaps matching TRBD1 (6 bases). CDR3 length equals 10 residues. Between the trimmed V and J ends, which lost 5 bases and 8 bases, there was a span of 9 bases. The V gene's germline CDR1 is DFQATT and CDR2 SNEGSKA (reference sequence). CDR3 DNA: TGCAGTGCTTTAGACAGGGAAGCTTTCTTT. Residues: CSALDREAFF.